This T cell receptor beta chain derives from a study of T-cell memory formation after mild COVID-19. Study observations and caveats: The second-wave clones peaking on day 37 were not confirmed as SARS-CoV-2-specific.

TCRdb analysed the 5' RACE reads with MiXCR anew, one entry per CDR3 protein. The sample carries roughly 120,000 distinct CDR3 sequences, about 16% recorded once. Germline CDR1 and CDR2: SNHLY and FYNNEI. Trimming took off 2 bases at V and 8 bases at J, with 10 bases between the two ends. The CDR3 runs 13 residues. With respect to this clonotype: Antigen unknown.

This TCR was sampled from an adult woman who had mild COVID-19 (a few samples of this study predate the infection). Cell type and time point are not known. Sequencing was done on a sample of PBMCs or a T cell subset sorted from them (not recorded which). The V call is TRBV2, the J call TRBJ2-1; D is uncertain. The CDR3 bases are TGTGCCAGCAGTGAATCTGAAGACTATGAGCAGTTCTTC. As protein: CASSESEDYEQFF.